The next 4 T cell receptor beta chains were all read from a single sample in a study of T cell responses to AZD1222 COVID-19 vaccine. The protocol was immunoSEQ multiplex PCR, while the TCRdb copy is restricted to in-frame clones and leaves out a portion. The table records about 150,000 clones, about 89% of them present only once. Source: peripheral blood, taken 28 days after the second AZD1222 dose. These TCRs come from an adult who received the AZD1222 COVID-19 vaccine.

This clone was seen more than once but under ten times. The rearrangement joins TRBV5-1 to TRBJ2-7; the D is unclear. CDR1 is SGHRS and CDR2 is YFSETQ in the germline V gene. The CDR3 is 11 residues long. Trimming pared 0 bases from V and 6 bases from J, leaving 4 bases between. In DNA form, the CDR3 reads TGCGCCAGCAGCTTGGCCTCCGAGCAGTACTTC. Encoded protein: CASSLASEQYF. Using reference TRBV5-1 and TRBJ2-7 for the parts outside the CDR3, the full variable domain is KAGVTQTPRYLIKTRGQQVTLSCSPISGHRSVSWYQQTPGQGLQFLFEYFSETQRNKGNFPGRFSGRQFSNSRSEMNVSTLELGDSALYLCASSLASEQYFGPGTRLTVT.

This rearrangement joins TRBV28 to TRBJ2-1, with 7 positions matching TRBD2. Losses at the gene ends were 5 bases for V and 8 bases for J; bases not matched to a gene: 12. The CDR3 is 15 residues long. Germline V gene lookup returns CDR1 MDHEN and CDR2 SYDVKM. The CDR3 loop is CASSSSWRELYEQFF. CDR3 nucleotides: TGTGCCAGCAGTAGCTCTTGGCGGGAGTTATATGAGCAGTTCTTC.

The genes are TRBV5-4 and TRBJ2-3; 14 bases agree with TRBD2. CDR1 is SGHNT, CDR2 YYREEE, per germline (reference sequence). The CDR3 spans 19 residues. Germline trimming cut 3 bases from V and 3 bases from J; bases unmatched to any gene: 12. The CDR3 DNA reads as TGTGCCAGCAGCTCATGGGGGACTAGCGGGAGACTCCAAACAGATACGCAGTATTTT. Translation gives CASSSWGTSGRLQTDTQYF.

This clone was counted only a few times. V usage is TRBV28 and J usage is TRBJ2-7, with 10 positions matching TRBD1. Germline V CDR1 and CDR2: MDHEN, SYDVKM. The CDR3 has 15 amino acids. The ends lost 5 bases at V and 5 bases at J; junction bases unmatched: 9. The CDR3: CASSIPGQGSDEQYF. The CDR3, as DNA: TGTGCCAGCAGTATTCCGGGACAGGGGTCCGACGAGCAGTACTTC.